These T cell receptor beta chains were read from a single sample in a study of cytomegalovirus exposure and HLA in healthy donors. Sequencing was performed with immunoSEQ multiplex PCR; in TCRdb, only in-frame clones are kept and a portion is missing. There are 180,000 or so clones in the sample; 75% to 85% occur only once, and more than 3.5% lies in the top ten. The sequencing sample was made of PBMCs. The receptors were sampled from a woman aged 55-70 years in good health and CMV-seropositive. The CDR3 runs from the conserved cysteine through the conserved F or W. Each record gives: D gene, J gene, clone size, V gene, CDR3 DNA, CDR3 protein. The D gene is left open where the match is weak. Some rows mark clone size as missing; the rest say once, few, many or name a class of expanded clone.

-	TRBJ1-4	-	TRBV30	TGTGCCTGGAGTATTAAAACAGCTGCAACTAATGAAAAACTGTTTTTT	CAWSIKTAATNEKLFF
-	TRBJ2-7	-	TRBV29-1	TGCAGCGTTGTACAAACCAGCTACGAGCAGTACTTC	CSVVQTSYEQYF
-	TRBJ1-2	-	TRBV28	TGTGCCACCCTCAGGGCCAGTCTAAAGGCTGGCTACACCTTC	CATLRASLKAGYTF
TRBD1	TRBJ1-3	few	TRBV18	TGTGCCAGCTCGGCCCCCGGGACAGGGGCCACTCGGAACACCATATATTTT	CASSAPGTGATRNTIYF
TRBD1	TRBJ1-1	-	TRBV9	TGTGCCGGCAGGGGGCGCAGGAACACTGAAGCTTTCTTT	CAGRGRRNTEAFF
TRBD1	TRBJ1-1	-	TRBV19	TGTGCCAGTAGTATTGTGGCAGGGGGCCGGAACACTGAAGCTTTCTTT	CASSIVAGGRNTEAFF
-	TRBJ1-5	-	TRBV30	TGTGCCTGGAGTAGGGGCGGCGAAAATCAGCCCCAGCATTTT	CAWSRGGENQPQHF
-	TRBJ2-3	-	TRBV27	TGTGCCAGCAGTCCTATAGCGGATACTGGCACAGATACGCAGTATTTT	CASSPIADTGTDTQYF
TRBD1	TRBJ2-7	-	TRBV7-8	TGTGCCAGCAGCTTACGGGGGACAGGGGGCGGCGAGCAGTACTTC	CASSLRGTGGGEQYF
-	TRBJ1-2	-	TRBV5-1	TGCGCCAGCAGCTTAGCTACAGGGCCCCTCGGGGGCTACACCTTC	CASSLATGPLGGYTF
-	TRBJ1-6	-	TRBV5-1	TGCGCCAGCAGCTTGTCCCCAGAAAATAATTCACCCCTCCACTTT	CASSLSPENNSPLHF
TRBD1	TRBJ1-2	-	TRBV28	TGTGCCAGCGGCTGGACAGGGCAAGGCTACACCTTC	CASGWTGQGYTF
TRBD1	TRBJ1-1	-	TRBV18	TGTGCCAGCTCACCGGACAGGGGAGAAGCTTTCTTT	CASSPDRGEAFF
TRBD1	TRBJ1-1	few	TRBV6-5	TGTGCCAGCAATCGACAGGGTAGCACTGAAGCTTTCTTT	CASNRQGSTEAFF
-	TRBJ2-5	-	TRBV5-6	TGTGCCAGCAGCTTTTTCCTCGACAGGACGGGGACACAAGAGACCCAGTACTTC	CASSFFLDRTGTQETQYF
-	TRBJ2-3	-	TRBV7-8	TGTGCCAGCAGCTCGTTACGGGACTTTAGAAACACAGATACGCAGTATTTT	CASSSLRDFRNTDTQYF
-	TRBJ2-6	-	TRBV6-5	TGTGCCAGCAGACGAGATACTGGGGCCAACGTCCTGACTTTC	CASRRDTGANVLTF
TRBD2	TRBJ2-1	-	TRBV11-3	TGTGCCAGCAGCTCCCGCGCCGGCGGGACTAGCCACAATGAGCAGTTCTTC	CASSSRAGGTSHNEQFF
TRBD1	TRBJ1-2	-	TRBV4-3	TGCGCCAGCAGCCAAGCCGGGACAGGGCTTAGAATCAGTGGCTACACCTTC	CASSQAGTGLRISGYTF
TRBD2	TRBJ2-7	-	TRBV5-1	TGCGCCAGCAGGGAGCGGACTAGCGGGGACTACGAGCAGTACTTC	CASRERTSGDYEQYF
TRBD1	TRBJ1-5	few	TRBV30	TGTGCCTGGAGTGTGGGACAGGTATCTCAGCCCCAGCATTTT	CAWSVGQVSQPQHF
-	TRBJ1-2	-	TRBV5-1	TGCGCCAGCAGCTTACACCTACCCAGGGATGGCTACACCTTC	CASSLHLPRDGYTF
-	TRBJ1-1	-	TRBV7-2	TGTGCCAGCAGCTTAGTTGGCAGGGAAGCTTTCTTT	CASSLVGREAFF
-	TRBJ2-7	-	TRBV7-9	TGTTCCAGCAGCTTATCAGGGCCCGAGCAGTACTTC	CSSSLSGPEQYF